The clone carrying this T cell receptor beta chain was recorded many times. A second PCR, run for roughly 7 to 12 cycles, used a sample-barcoded 5' primer plus a J-beta primer mix. The template-switch adaptor was a 5' adaptor with 12 random nucleotides. It tagged each cDNA molecule. TCRdb recomputed calls from the 5' RACE reads with MiXCR, one row per CDR3 protein. The table has hundreds of thousands of distinct CDR3 sequences, 20% to 25% seen once; the top ten hold 9.4%. The CDR3 sequence is 15 residues long. The V and J ends lost 6 bases and 7 bases, in that order; junction bases with no gene match: 16. From germline, CDR1 is SQVTM and CDR2 ANQGSEA. The data stem from a study of blood T cells in healthy people across ages. The sample was also reused in another study, on T cells of mothers and their children.

This receptor was taken from a boy under 18 in good health. This chain connects TRBV29-1 to TRBJ1-2, with 8 nucleotides matching TRBD1. The specimen sequenced was blood. For the CDR3, the DNA is TGCAGCGTCGCTACTCTCGGACAGGGAGGATTTGGCTACACCTTC. The encoded protein is CSVATLGQGGFGYTF.